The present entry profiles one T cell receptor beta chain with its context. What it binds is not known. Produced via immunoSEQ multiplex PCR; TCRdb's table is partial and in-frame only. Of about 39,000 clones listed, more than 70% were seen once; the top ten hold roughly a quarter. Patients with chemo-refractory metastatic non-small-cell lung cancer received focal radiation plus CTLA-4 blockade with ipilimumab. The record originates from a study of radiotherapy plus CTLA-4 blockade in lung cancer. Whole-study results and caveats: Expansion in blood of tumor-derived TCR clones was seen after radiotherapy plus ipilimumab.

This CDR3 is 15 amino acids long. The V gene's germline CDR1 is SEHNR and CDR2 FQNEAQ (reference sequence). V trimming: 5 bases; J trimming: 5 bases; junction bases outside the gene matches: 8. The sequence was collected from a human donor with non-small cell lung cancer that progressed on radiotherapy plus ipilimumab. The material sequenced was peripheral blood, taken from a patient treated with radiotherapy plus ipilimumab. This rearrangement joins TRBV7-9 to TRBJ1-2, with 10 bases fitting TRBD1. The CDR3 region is CASSLRQGANYGYTF. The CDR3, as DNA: TGTGCCAGCAGCCTTAGACAGGGGGCAAATTATGGCTACACCTTC.